A single sample is the source of the 21 T cell receptor beta chains below, sequenced in a study of T cell responses to AZD1222 COVID-19 vaccine. Method: immunoSEQ multiplex PCR; TCRdb's copy keeps in-frame clones and lacks some. Of around 160,000 clones detected, 89% appear once; the ten largest clones hold about 4.7%. This specimen was peripheral blood, taken on day 0 of AZD1222 vaccination. The receptor source for this set is an adult in good health.

This sequence joins TRBV12-3 or TRBV12-4 and TRBJ2-7, with 10 bases matching TRBD2. J lost 5 bases, V lost 6 bases, and 4 bases had no gene match. The CDR3 totals 13 residues. The DNA for the CDR3 is TGTGCCAGCAGAGGGCTAGCGGGAGACGAGCAGTACTTC. Translation: CASRGLAGDEQYF.

V is TRBV30 and J is TRBJ1-3, with a possible D match to TRBD1 (5 bases). CDR1 is GTSNPN and CDR2 is SVGIG in the germline V gene (reference sequence). This CDR3 region has 16 residues. The V end lost 0 bases, the J end lost 0 bases, and 12 bases lay between the germline ends. In DNA form, the CDR3 reads TGTGCCTGGAGTGTAACGGGGCAGCTCTCTGGAAACACCATATATTTT. As protein: CAWSVTGQLSGNTIYF.

This chain uses TRBV4-1 with TRBJ1-1, with 10 bases that match TRBD1. V was clipped by 7 bases and J by 1 base; unmatched bases: 3. The CDR3 spans 14 residues. CDR1 and CDR2 (germline): MGHRA, YSYEKL. The CDR3: CASIRDRGNTEAFF. The DNA of the CDR3 is TGCGCCAGCATAAGGGACAGGGGGAACACTGAAGCTTTCTTT.

A single count supports this clone. This chain links TRBV18 with TRBJ2-7; tentatively, D is TRBD1 (5 bases). The germline CDR1 and CDR2 sequences are KGHSH and LQKENI. Trimming cost V 6 bases and J 0 bases, with 21 bases left between them. This CDR3 comprises 17 residues. DNA for the CDR3: TGTGCCAGCTCTCGCTTACAGGTAGAATTCCCCTCCTACGAGCAGTACTTC. It encodes CASSRLQVEFPSYEQYF.

This clone has just a few counts. The chain carries TRBV28 and TRBJ1-5; D is undetermined. Germline-derived CDR1 and CDR2 are MDHEN and SYDVKM. CDR3 length equals 15 residues. Trimming pared 5 bases from V and 0 bases from J, leaving 11 bases between. CDR3 nucleotide sequence: TGTGCCAGCAGTCACCGGAGACTTAGCAATCAGCCCCAGCATTTT. Encoded protein: CASSHRRLSNQPQHF.

J is TRBJ1-1 and V is TRBV5-4; D is unresolved. The CDR3 runs to 13 residues. V dropped 7 bases and J dropped 7 bases, with 17 bases sitting between them. The germline V gene encodes CDR1 SGHNT and CDR2 YYREEE (reference sequence). CDR3 amino acids: CASSLGVKDEAFF. As DNA, the CDR3 is TGTGCCAGCTCCCTTGGGGTCAAGGATGAAGCTTTCTTT.

The chain recombines TRBV11-2 with TRBJ1-5; D gene ambiguous. The germline gives CDR1 SGHAT, CDR2 FQNNGV. V was shortened by 3 bases and J by 2 bases, with 14 bases between the two germline ends. The CDR3 contains 16 residues. The CDR3 here is CASSFSPFGGNQPQHF. CDR3 bases: TGTGCCAGCAGCTTTTCCCCCTTTGGCGGCAATCAGCCCCAGCATTTT.

This rearrangement joins TRBV18 to TRBJ1-5, with 7 nucleotides matching TRBD1. The germline CDR1 and CDR2 sequences are KGHSH and LQKENI. The length of the CDR3 is 13 residues. V dropped 5 bases and J dropped 10; count of bases not matched to a gene: 8. DNA of the CDR3: TGTGCCAGCTCAGACAGGGCTAATGGACCCCAGCATTTT. This sequence encodes CASSDRANGPQHF.

The chain uses TRBV18 and TRBJ1-4, with 7 nucleotides matching TRBD1. V lost 6 bases and J lost 4; bases outside the gene matches: 2. There are 13 residues in the CDR3. The germline gives CDR1 KGHSH, CDR2 LQKENI. The chain's CDR3 is CASSSGGNEKLFF. In DNA, the CDR3 is TGTGCCAGCTCTTCAGGGGGTAATGAAAAACTGTTTTTT.

This clone was seen only once. This CDR3 reads CASSGELNQPQHF. In DNA, the CDR3 is TGTGCCAGTAGTGGGGAGCTCAATCAGCCCCAGCATTTT. The rearrangement joins TRBV19 to TRBJ1-5; no clear D gene. V was pared by 5 bases and J by 3 bases, with 8 bases between. Looked up from germline, CDR1 is LNHDA and CDR2 is SQIVND (reference sequence). The CDR3 is made up of 13 amino acids.

This clone was seen once. V is TRBV6-4 and J is TRBJ1-6, with 7 bases aligning to TRBD1. Looked up from germline, CDR1 is MRHNA and CDR2 is SNTAGT. The J segment lost 5 bases and the V segment lost 5 bases, leaving 6 bases of the junction unmatched. The CDR3 extends over 15 amino acids. The chain's CDR3 is CASSRTTGNNSPLHF. CDR3 in DNA: TGTGCCAGCAGTCGGACGACAGGGAATAATTCACCCCTCCACTTT.

The genes are TRBV10-3 and TRBJ2-3, with D possibly matching TRBD2 (7 bases). This CDR3 is 14 amino acids long. The V and J ends lost 7 bases and 5 bases respectively, with 16 bases between them. Germline loops: CDR1 ENHRY, CDR2 SYGVKD. For the CDR3, the DNA is TGTGCCATCATGAGGGGGGGCAGGGGAGATACGCAGTATTTT. This encodes CAIMRGGRGDTQYF.

The genes are TRBV9 and TRBJ1-2, with D possibly matching TRBD1 (5 bases). The CDR3 has 14 residues. V lost 0 bases, J lost 4 bases, and 10 bases lay in between. Germline-derived CDR1 and CDR2 are SGDLS and YYNGEE. This chain's CDR3 is CASSVVGDSYGYTF. The CDR3 coding sequence is TGTGCCAGCAGCGTAGTGGGGGACTCCTATGGCTACACCTTC.

V is TRBV3-1 (or the pseudogene TRBV3-2) and J is TRBJ1-3; no clear D gene. The CDR3 extends over 14 amino acids. Trimming left V 0 bases short and J 9 bases short, with 12 bases between. Germline CDR1 and CDR2: LGHDT and YNNKEL (reference sequence). The CDR3 nucleotides read TGTGCCAGCAGCCAAGAGGACCGGTACGGCACCATATATTTT. Its protein product is CASSQEDRYGTIYF.

The rearrangement uses TRBV10-3 and TRBJ2-2; D possibly corresponds to TRBD1 (5 bases). CDR1 and CDR2 from the germline V gene are ENHRY and SYGVKD. Trimming took 5 bases from V and 1 from J, leaving 5 bases between them. The CDR3 has 13 amino acids. The CDR3 is CAISTGNTGELFF. CDR3 in DNA: TGTGCCATCAGTACAGGGAACACCGGGGAGCTGTTTTTT.

This clone was seen only once. The CDR3 DNA reads TGTGCCAGCAGCCCCTTAAGGCGGACCCAACAAGAGACCCAGTACTTC. Its protein is CASSPLRRTQQETQYF. The chain recombines TRBV3-1 (or the pseudogene TRBV3-2) with TRBJ2-5; D remains unclear. Germline assignment: CDR1 LGHDT and CDR2 YNNKEL (reference sequence). The CDR3 has 16 amino acids. V lost 4 bases, J lost 2 bases, and 17 bases lay in between.

This rearrangement joins TRBV28 to TRBJ1-2; no firm D call. This CDR3 contains 17 residues. Trimming stripped 8 bases from V and 4 bases from J, with 26 bases between. Germline CDR1 MDHEN, CDR2 SYDVKM. CDR3 sequence: CASVMSNRTPGPYGYTF. The CDR3 DNA sequence: TGTGCCAGCGTGATGAGCAACCGGACTCCAGGCCCCTATGGCTACACCTTC.

The rearrangement links TRBV11-2 to TRBJ2-3; 10 bases map to TRBD2. The CDR3 extends over 16 amino acids. CDR1 SGHAT and CDR2 FQNNGV come from the germline V gene. The V and J ends lost 5 bases and 2 bases, in that order; junction bases with no gene match: 7. CDR3 sequence reads: CASSLIAGGITDTQYF. CDR3 nucleotides: TGTGCCAGCAGCCTAATAGCGGGAGGTATCACAGATACGCAGTATTTT.

This sequence joins TRBV24-1 and TRBJ2-7; D not resolved. Looked up from germline, CDR1 is KGHDR and CDR2 is SFDVKD. V was shortened by 2 bases and J by 9 bases, with 7 bases between the two germline ends. The CDR3 length is 11 residues. CDR3 sequence: CATSDYNGQYF. The DNA for the CDR3 is TGTGCCACCAGTGATTACAACGGGCAGTACTTC.

J is TRBJ1-5 and V is TRBV6-2 or TRBV6-3; no clear D gene. Trimming stripped 0 bases from V and 0 bases from J, with 12 bases between. This CDR3 spans 17 amino acids. CDR1 is MNHEY and CDR2 is SVGEGT in the germline V gene. The CDR3 reads CASSYSSAVYSNQPQHF. The CDR3 nucleotides are TGTGCCAGCAGTTACTCGAGCGCAGTTTATAGCAATCAGCCCCAGCATTTT.

The V and J genes are TRBV11-2 and TRBJ1-6; D call uncertain. The V end was cut by 3 bases, the J end by 4 bases, with 13 bases between. The length of the CDR3 is 16 residues. In germline, CDR1 is SGHAT, CDR2 FQNNGV. In DNA form, the CDR3 reads TGTGCCAGCAGCTTGCTCAGCGTTCTTTATAATTCACCCCTCCACTTT. Translated, it gives CASSLLSVLYNSPLHF.